The next 18 T cell receptor beta chains were all read from a single sample in a study of cytomegalovirus exposure and HLA in healthy donors. PCR involved 60 Vbeta and 13 Jbeta primers. Generated by immunoSEQ multiplex PCR, the TCRdb table keeps only in-frame clones and is missing some. The data contain some 98,000 clones, about 81% of them seen just once; the ten biggest clones take up approximately 1.3%. Sequencing used PBMCs. The receptors derive from a man aged 40-49 years in good health and CMV-seronegative.

Regarding this clone: Germline and junction disagree at one end, which may indicate a read error. The chain uses TRBV7-9 and TRBJ2-7; 10 bases match TRBD2. The germline gives CDR1 SEHNR, CDR2 FQNEAQ (reference sequence). CDR3 length: 14 residues. The CDR3: CSSSLEAGGYEQYF. In nucleotides, the CDR3 is TGTTCCAGCAGCTTAGAAGCGGGGGGGTACGAGCAGTACTTC.

The chain combines TRBV2 with TRBJ1-4; 9 nucleotides match TRBD1. V lost 6 bases and J lost 10; bases outside the gene matches: 3. The CDR3 is made up of 12 amino acids. The germline V gene encodes CDR1 SNHLY and CDR2 FYNNEI. For the CDR3, the DNA is TGTGCCAGCAGATCACAGGGGGCAAAACTGTTTTTT. It translates to CASRSQGAKLFF.

About this clone: Other DNA sequences within the sample encode an identical CDR3. V usage is TRBV5-1 and J usage is TRBJ2-5; D not resolved. From germline, CDR1 is SGHRS and CDR2 YFSETQ. The CDR3 runs to 12 residues. V was clipped by 0 bases and J by 4 bases, with 4 bases between them. The DNA of the CDR3 is TGCGCCAGCAGCTTGGTCCGAGAGACCCAGTACTTC. This translates into CASSLVRETQYF.

The chain employs TRBV27 and TRBJ2-7; 10 bases map to TRBD1. In germline, CDR1 is MNHEY, CDR2 SMNVEV (reference sequence). The CDR3 loop spans 15 amino acids. V was clipped by 8 bases and J by 2 bases; unmatched bases: 9. The CDR3 region has the DNA TGTGCCAGCGGGATGGAGGGACAGGGGCCCTACGAGCAGTACTTC. Translated, it gives CASGMEGQGPYEQYF.

The rearrangement links TRBV9 to TRBJ2-6, with unresolved D. The CDR3 loop spans 16 amino acids. Trimming stripped 4 bases from V and 0 bases from J, with 11 bases between. From germline, CDR1 is SGDLS and CDR2 YYNGEE. In DNA, the CDR3 is TGTGCCAGCAGCCCTCATACAACCTCTGGGGCCAACGTCCTGACTTTC. Translating gives CASSPHTTSGANVLTF.

This chain links TRBV18 with TRBJ1-5; perhaps TRBD1 as D (6 bases). Germline CDR1 reads KGHSH; CDR2 reads LQKENI. There are 16 residues in the CDR3. V was shortened by 2 bases and J by 4 bases, with 15 bases between the two germline ends. The DNA of the CDR3 is TGTGCCAGCTCACCAACCCCCGGCACAGGGAATCAGCCCCAGCATTTT. This translates into CASSPTPGTGNQPQHF.

The chain links TRBV19 to TRBJ2-2, with TRBD1 matching over 9 bases. This CDR3 contains 15 residues. J gave up 1 base and V 5 bases, and 2 bases lay outside the gene matches. Germline V CDR1 and CDR2: LNHDA, SQIVND (reference sequence). The CDR3: CASSQGQGNTGELFF. The CDR3 DNA is TGTGCCAGTAGTCAGGGACAGGGGAACACCGGGGAGCTGTTTTTT.

The rearrangement uses TRBV27 and TRBJ1-5, with TRBD1 as a possible D gene (5 bases). Trimming stripped 4 bases from V and 5 bases from J, with 9 bases between. The CDR3 covers 13 residues. CDR1 is MNHEY, CDR2 SMNVEV, per germline (reference sequence). CDR3 nucleotides: TGTGCCAGCAGTTGGGGCAGGGATCAGCCCCAGCATTTT. Its translation: CASSWGRDQPQHF.

This chain joins TRBV4-3 and TRBJ1-2, with TRBD1 matching over 7 bases. This CDR3 has 14 amino acids. J gave up 2 bases and V 4 bases, and 4 bases lay outside the gene matches. CDR1 LGHNA and CDR2 YSLEER come from the germline V gene. CDR3 region: CASSPDRVNYGYTF. The CDR3 region has the DNA TGCGCCAGCAGCCCCGACAGGGTAAACTATGGCTACACCTTC.

This chain connects TRBV27 to TRBJ1-1; D call uncertain. Germline CDR1 is MNHEY and CDR2 is SMNVEV (reference sequence). The CDR3 sequence is 11 residues long. Between the trimmed V and J ends, which lost 4 bases and 9 bases, there was a span of 9 bases. CDR3 residues: CASSSSKKAFF. DNA of the CDR3: TGTGCCAGCAGTTCTTCTAAGAAAGCTTTCTTT.

The chain joins TRBV5-1 to TRBJ2-7, with 9 bases matching TRBD1. The CDR3 runs to 14 residues. The V gene end was trimmed by 2 bases and the J gene end by 5 bases; junction bases not matched to a gene: 5. Germline CDR1 is SGHRS and CDR2 is YFSETQ. The CDR3 protein is CASSLTTGGNEQYF. CDR3 nucleotides: TGCGCCAGCAGCTTAACCACAGGGGGCAACGAGCAGTACTTC.

The chain employs TRBV2 and TRBJ2-5; 9 bases line up with TRBD2. Trimming at V came to 3 bases and at J to 6 bases, leaving 5 bases not matched to a gene. The CDR3 is made up of 14 amino acids. The germline V gene encodes CDR1 SNHLY and CDR2 FYNNEI. The CDR3 nucleotides are TGTGCCAGCAGTGACGTGAGCGGGGGGAAGACCCAGTACTTC. It is translated as CASSDVSGGKTQYF.

The V call is TRBV5-1, the J call TRBJ1-1; D not certain. Between the trimmed V and J ends, which lost 0 bases and 7 bases, there was a span of 13 bases. This CDR3 contains 14 residues. The germline CDR1 and CDR2 sequences are SGHRS and YFSETQ. The CDR3 nucleotides are TGCGCCAGCAGCTTGGGGACCGGGAGGAGTGAAGCTTTCTTT. Translated, it gives CASSLGTGRSEAFF.

The V gene is TRBV29-1, the J gene TRBJ2-5; tentative D call: TRBD1 (5 bases). The ends were cut back, 4 bases at V and 6 bases at J, with 12 bases in the middle. The germline CDR1 and CDR2 sequences are SQVTM and ANQGSEA. The CDR3 covers 12 residues. The chain's CDR3 is CSVAQGMQTQYF. CDR3 in DNA: TGCAGCGTTGCCCAGGGCATGCAGACCCAGTACTTC.

The CDR3 DNA reads TGTGCCAGCAGCAGGACAGGGGTTTGGTCACCCCTCCACTTT. It encodes CASSRTGVWSPLHF. This sequence joins TRBV5-4 and TRBJ1-6; 9 bases match TRBD1. The trim removed 4 bases at V and 10 bases at J, leaving 6 bases unmatched. Germline loops: CDR1 SGHNT, CDR2 YYREEE (reference sequence). The CDR3 totals 14 residues. The variable domain in full, with the rest retrieved from reference TRBV5-4 and TRBJ1-6, is ETGVTQSPTHLIKTRGQQVTLRCSSQSGHNTVSWYQQALGQGPQFIFQYYREEENGRGNFPPRFSGLQFPNYSSELNVNALELDDSALYLCASSRTGVWSPLHFGNGTRLTVT.

This chain joins TRBV2 and TRBJ2-5; TRBD2 might be the D (6 bases). This CDR3 has 13 amino acids. Germline lookup yields CDR1 SNHLY and CDR2 FYNNEI. Trimming shortened V by 8 bases and J by 5 bases, and 15 bases separated the two germline ends. The CDR3 bases are TGTGCCAGCGGGGTCCGGGGGATCGAGACCCAGTACTTC. Translating gives CASGVRGIETQYF.

The rearrangement links TRBV5-6 to TRBJ2-3; 9 bases agree with TRBD1. Losses at the gene ends were 4 bases for V and 5 bases for J; bases not matched to a gene: 11. This CDR3 region has 16 residues. Germline CDR1 and CDR2: SGHDT and YYEEEE. The CDR3 bases are TGTGCCAGCAGCGCGAACAGGGGGCGTCGGTTAGATACGCAGTATTTT. This codes for CASSANRGRRLDTQYF.

The rearrangement joins TRBV7-9 to TRBJ1-5, with D maybe TRBD1 (5 bases). The germline V gene encodes CDR1 SEHNR and CDR2 FQNEAQ (reference sequence). V lost 1 base and J lost 0, with 7 bases in between. The CDR3 loop spans 15 amino acids. In DNA, the CDR3 is TGTGCCAGCAGCTTAGGGACAAATAGCAATCAGCCCCAGCATTTT. It codes for CASSLGTNSNQPQHF.